In this sample, the clone carrying this T cell receptor (beta chain) turned up a few times. This sample is part of a study of blood T cell repertoires in COVID-19. Study-level background: Acute-phase and convalescent COVID-19 samples originated in the United States, Italy and Spain.

Authors' methods: Counts of nucleated cells, estimated from reference gene primer amplification, were obtained. The protocol was immunoSEQ multiplex PCR, while the TCRdb copy is restricted to in-frame clones and leaves out a portion. The DNA was the basis for D and trimming; V, J and clone size are from that table. The sample shows some 320,000 clones, under 90% of them seen only once. The study recruited people aged roughly 18 to 100 years across approximately 24 US areas. Which cohort a participant joined came from the clinical history participants gave. From germline, CDR1 is MDHEN and CDR2 SYDVKM. This CDR3 region has 12 residues. V dropped 8 bases and J dropped 2 bases, with 7 bases sitting between them.

This chain uses TRBV28 with TRBJ1-5; D uncertain. This receptor was obtained from a man aged 55 to 70 who had recovered from COVID-19. The sequenced material came from PBMCs or T cells enriched from blood (not recorded which). CDR3 sequence: CASEVRNQPQHF. Written as DNA, the CDR3 is TGTGCCAGCGAGGTTCGCAATCAGCCCCAGCATTTT.